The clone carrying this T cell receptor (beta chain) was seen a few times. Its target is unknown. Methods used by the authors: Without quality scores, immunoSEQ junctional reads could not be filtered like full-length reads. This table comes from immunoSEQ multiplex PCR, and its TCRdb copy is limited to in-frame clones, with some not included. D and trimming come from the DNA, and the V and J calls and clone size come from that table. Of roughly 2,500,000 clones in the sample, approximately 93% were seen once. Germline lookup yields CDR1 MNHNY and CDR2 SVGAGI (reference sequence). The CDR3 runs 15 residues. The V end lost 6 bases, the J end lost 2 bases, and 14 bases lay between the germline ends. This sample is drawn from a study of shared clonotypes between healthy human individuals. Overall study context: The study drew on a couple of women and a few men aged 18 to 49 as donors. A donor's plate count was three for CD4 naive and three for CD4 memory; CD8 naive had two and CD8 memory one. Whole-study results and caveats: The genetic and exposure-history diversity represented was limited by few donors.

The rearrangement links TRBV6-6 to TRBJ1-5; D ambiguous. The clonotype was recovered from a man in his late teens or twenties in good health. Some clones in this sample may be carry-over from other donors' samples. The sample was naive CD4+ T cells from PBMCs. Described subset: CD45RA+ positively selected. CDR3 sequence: CASSIPGGGNQPQHF. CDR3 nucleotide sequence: TGTGCCAGCAGCATCCCCGGTGGGGGCAATCAGCCCCAGCATTTT.